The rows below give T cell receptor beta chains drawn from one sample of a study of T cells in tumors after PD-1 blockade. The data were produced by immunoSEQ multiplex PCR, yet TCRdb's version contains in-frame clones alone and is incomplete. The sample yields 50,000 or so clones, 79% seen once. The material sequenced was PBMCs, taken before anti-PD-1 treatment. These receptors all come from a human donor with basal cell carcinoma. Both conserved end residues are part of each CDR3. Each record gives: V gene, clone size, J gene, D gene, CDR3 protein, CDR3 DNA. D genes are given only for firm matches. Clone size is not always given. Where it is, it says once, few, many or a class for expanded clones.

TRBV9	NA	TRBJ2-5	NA	CASSVTPGAQYF	TGTGCCAGCAGCGTTACCCCAGGGGCACAGTACTTC
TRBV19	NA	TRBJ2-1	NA	CASSMSRGRYNEQFF	TGTGCCAGTAGTATGAGCAGGGGCCGGTACAATGAGCAGTTCTTC
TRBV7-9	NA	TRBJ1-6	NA	CASSAWDTSSYNSPLHF	TGTGCCAGCAGCGCTTGGGACACGAGCTCCTATAATTCACCCCTCCACTTT
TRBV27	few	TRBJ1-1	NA	CASSLSSMVTNTEAFF	TGTGCCAGCAGTTTATCCTCTATGGTAACGAACACTGAAGCTTTCTTT
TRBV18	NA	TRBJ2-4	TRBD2	CASSPLAGGVGNIQYF	TGTGCCAGCTCACCACTAGCGGGAGGAGTTGGAAACATTCAGTACTTC
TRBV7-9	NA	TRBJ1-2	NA	CASSLVQGYTF	TGTGCCAGCAGCTTAGTACAGGGCTACACCTTC
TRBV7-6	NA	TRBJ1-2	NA	CASSFRDTDNYGYTF	TGTGCCAGCAGCTTCCGGGACACCGATAACTATGGCTACACCTTC
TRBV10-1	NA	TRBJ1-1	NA	CASIRTSESNTEAFF	TGCGCCAGCATTCGAACCTCGGAGAGTAACACTGAAGCTTTCTTT
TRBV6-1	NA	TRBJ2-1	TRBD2	CASSEFAGGPNEQFF	TGTGCCAGCAGTGAATTCGCGGGAGGGCCAAATGAGCAGTTCTTC
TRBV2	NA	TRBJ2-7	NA	CASSPGTKSYEQYF	TGTGCCAGCAGCCCCGGGACAAAATCCTACGAGCAGTACTTC
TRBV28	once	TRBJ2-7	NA	CASSLPPSSELGEEQYF	TGTGCCAGCAGTTTACCGCCCTCTAGCGAGCTTGGGGAGGAGCAGTACTTC
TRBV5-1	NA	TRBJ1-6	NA	CASSLAIGGYNSPLHF	TGCGCCAGCAGCTTGGCCATAGGGGGGTATAATTCACCCCTCCACTTT
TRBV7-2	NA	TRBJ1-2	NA	CASSSRRIAGYTF	TGTGCCAGCAGCTCCCGACGGATAGCTGGCTACACCTTC
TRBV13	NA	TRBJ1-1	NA	CASSLVGVRNTEAFF	TGTGCCAGCAGCTTAGTAGGTGTACGGAACACTGAAGCTTTCTTT
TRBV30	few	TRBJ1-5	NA	CAWSVFGILNQPQHF	TGTGCCTGGAGTGTATTCGGGATCCTAAATCAGCCCCAGCATTTT
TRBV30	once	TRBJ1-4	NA	CAWSPNTNEKLFF	TGTGCCTGGAGTCCGAACACTAATGAAAAACTGTTTTTT
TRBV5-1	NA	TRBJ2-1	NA	CASSLGAPTYEQFF	TGCGCCAGCAGCTTGGGGGCCCCCACCTATGAGCAGTTCTTC
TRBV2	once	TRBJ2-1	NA	CASSRLPGQLHNEQFF	TGTGCCAGCAGCCGACTCCCGGGACAATTACACAATGAGCAGTTCTTC
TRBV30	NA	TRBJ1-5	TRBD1	CAWSVRDRSNQPQHF	TGTGCCTGGAGTGTAAGGGACAGAAGCAATCAGCCCCAGCATTTT
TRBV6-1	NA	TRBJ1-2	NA	CASSESGNYGYTF	TGTGCCAGCAGTGAATCAGGGAACTATGGCTACACCTTC
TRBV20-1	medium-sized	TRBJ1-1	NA	CSASVGDTEAFF	TGCAGTGCTAGTGTAGGGGACACTGAAGCTTTCTTT
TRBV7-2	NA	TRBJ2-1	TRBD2	CASSFSGGSYNEQFF	TGTGCCAGCAGCTTTAGCGGGGGGTCCTACAATGAGCAGTTCTTC
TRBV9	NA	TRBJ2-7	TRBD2	CASSAIAGSTYEQYF	TGTGCCAGCAGCGCAATAGCGGGGTCGACCTACGAGCAGTACTTC
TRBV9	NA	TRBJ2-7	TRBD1	CASSLRTGASYEQYF	TGTGCCAGCAGCTTAAGGACAGGCGCCTCCTACGAGCAGTACTTC
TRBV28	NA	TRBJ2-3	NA	CASSPPADTQYF	TGTGCCAGCAGTCCGCCGGCGGATACGCAGTATTTT
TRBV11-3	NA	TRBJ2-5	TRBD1	CASSKQGLETQYF	TGTGCCAGCAGCAAACAGGGGTTGGAGACCCAGTACTTC
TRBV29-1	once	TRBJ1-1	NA	CSVGLGVRAFF	TGCAGCGTTGGATTGGGGGTGAGAGCTTTCTTT
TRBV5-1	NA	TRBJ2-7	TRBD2	CASGGGAYEQYF	TGCGCCAGCGGGGGGGGTGCCTACGAGCAGTACTTC
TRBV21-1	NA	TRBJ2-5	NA	CASIKTGETQYF	TGTGCCAGCATTAAGACAGGAGAGACCCAGTACTTC
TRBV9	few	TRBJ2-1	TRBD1	CASSVRDRGNNEQFF	TGTGCCAGCAGCGTAAGGGACAGGGGAAACAATGAGCAGTTCTTC
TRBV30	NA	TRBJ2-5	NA	CAWSDRPQETQYF	TGTGCCTGGAGTGATAGGCCCCAGGAGACCCAGTACTTC
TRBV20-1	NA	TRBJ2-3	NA	CSASILPTDTQYF	TGCAGTGCTAGTATCCTCCCCACAGATACGCAGTATTTT